This passage covers 8 T cell receptor beta chains from one sample sequenced in a study of Ad26.COV2.S vaccination and SARS-CoV-2 variants. The treatment is: roughly 18 received Ad26.COV2.S at low or high dose, single or two shots; 5 received placebo; per-sample allocation not given. Collection of the samples took place on day 63 after the first injection of vaccine or placebo. Sequencing used immunoSEQ multiplex PCR; TCRdb keeps in-frame clones, though not all of them. The sample shows about 440,000 clones, about nine tenths of them seen only once. Material: peripheral blood, obtained in a trial of Ad26.COV2.S vaccine versus placebo. The receptors come from a person aged 18 to 59 who received the Ad26.COV2.S COVID-19 vaccine or a placebo.

This clone showed up just once. The rearrangement joins TRBV14 to TRBJ2-1; 9 bases are a match to TRBD2. Germline V gene sequence: CDR1 SGHDN, CDR2 FVKESK. The CDR3 has 16 residues. The J segment lost 8 bases and the V segment lost 2 bases, leaving 10 bases of the junction unmatched. In DNA, the CDR3 is TGTGCCAGCAGCCAAAGGGGACTAGCACGATGGGATGAGCAGTTCTTC. Encoded protein: CASSQRGLARWDEQFF.

This sequence joins TRBV7-8 and TRBJ2-2; 9 bases align to TRBD2. Germline CDR1 and CDR2: SGHVS and FQNEAQ. Trimming at V came to 5 bases and at J to 2 bases, leaving 6 bases not matched to a gene. The CDR3 consists of 16 residues. The CDR3 loop is CASSPLLAGNTGELFF. The CDR3 coding sequence is TGTGCCAGCAGCCCCCTTCTAGCGGGAAACACCGGGGAGCTGTTTTTT.

V and J are TRBV24-1 and TRBJ1-3; 11 nucleotides align to TRBD1. The CDR3 is 15 amino acids. Per the germline V gene, CDR1 is KGHDR and CDR2 is SFDVKD. J gave up 6 bases and V 3 bases, and 3 bases lay outside the gene matches. Here the CDR3 reads CATSDPGQGENTIYF. The CDR3 nucleotides read TGTGCCACCAGTGATCCGGGACAGGGGGAAAACACCATATATTTT.

The V and J genes are TRBV5-1 and TRBJ2-6, with D unclear. The germline V and J ends were trimmed by 4 bases and 1 base, with 12 bases remaining between them. The CDR3 contains 16 residues. Germline V gene data show CDR1 as SGHRS and CDR2 as YFSETQ. The CDR3: CASSRTPRSGANVLTF. CDR3 bases: TGCGCCAGCAGCCGCACTCCTAGATCTGGGGCCAACGTCCTGACTTTC.

This chain joins TRBV24-1 and TRBJ2-7, with D perhaps matching TRBD1 (6 bases). The CDR3 has 13 residues. V was pared by 9 bases and J by 3 bases, with 14 bases between. Germline V gene sequence: CDR1 KGHDR, CDR2 SFDVKD. In nucleotides, the CDR3 is TGTGCCACCCCAGGGACACCCAACTACGAGCAGTACTTC. This codes for CATPGTPNYEQYF.

The rearrangement joins TRBV10-3 to TRBJ2-1; 9 nucleotides agree with TRBD1. This CDR3 is built from 15 residues. The V segment lost 6 bases and the J segment 1 base; nucleotides outside the gene matches: 4. Germline CDR1 is ENHRY and CDR2 is SYGVKD. The CDR3 DNA is TGTGCCATCAGCAGAGGGACAGGGTCCTACAATGAGCAGTTCTTC. Protein product: CAISRGTGSYNEQFF.

The chain uses TRBV28 and TRBJ1-5; 9 nucleotides line up with TRBD1. V lost 6 bases, J lost 4 bases, and 7 bases stayed unmatched. The CDR3 totals 15 residues. Germline V gene sequence: CDR1 MDHEN, CDR2 SYDVKM. CDR3 amino acids: CASRRQGGLNQPQHF. In nucleotides, the CDR3 is TGTGCCAGCAGAAGACAGGGGGGCTTGAATCAGCCCCAGCATTTT.

V and J are TRBV6-1 and TRBJ2-7; possibly TRBD1 for D (6 bases). Germline V CDR1 and CDR2: MNHNS, SASEGT. This CDR3 region has 11 residues. With 5 bases removed from V and 6 bases from J, the gap between germline ends came to 8 bases. The CDR3 bases are TGTGCCAGCAGTCCCAGGGGCGAGCAGTACTTC. This gives the protein CASSPRGEQYF.